The present T cell receptor beta chain was sequenced within a study of blood T cell repertoires in COVID-19 (TCRdb year 2020). The study in broad terms: The collaborator samples originated in the United States, Italy and Spain and spanned the acute and convalescent phases of COVID-19. The material from the prospective study consisted of cDNA or gDNA derived from T cells, B-cell-depleted T cells, or PBMCs. The dataset comprised deeply sampled blood TCRbeta repertoires from subjects exposed to, actively infected with, or recovered from COVID-19. A freely available public database, intended as a resource for researchers studying the immune response to SARS-CoV-2, is where the repertoires were released. Samples came from the ongoing ImmuneRACE study (first 160 participants) plus 1,254 subjects from 6 global collaborators. The sample metadata nearly always contained a de-identified subject ID, COVID-19 status, age in years and sex. HLA class I and class II types, where available, came from metadata supplied by the sample provider rather than from assay-based typing. On the study overall, not on this receptor specifically: How much clinical and demographic metadata was included differed by source and by participant, and the metadata was provided uncurated.

TCRbeta CDR3 regions were amplified from genomic DNA by means of the immunoSEQ Assay, a bias-controlled multiplex PCR. The study's own analysis went as follows. The number of nucleated cells in each sample was estimated by amplification of reference gene primers within the assay. To quantify the absolute abundance of each unique TCRbeta CDR3 rearrangement, sequence reads were collapsed and filtered. For each sample, productive Simpson clonality was calculated as the square root of Simpson's diversity index over productive rearrangements. Held by TCRdb, this immuneACCESS table contains in-frame sequences only and omits some clones. Under half of the omission traces to an unresolved V gene where checked; the cause of the rest is unknown. That table gives V, J and clone size, and the DNA gave D and trimming. The sample yields approximately 200,000 clones; approximately 84% were counted once. Jointly, the top ten make up less than 2.5% of the sample.

Collaborating institutions collected whole blood in K2EDTA tubes following their own protocols. For TCRbeta analysis, collaborators shipped samples in one of three forms: frozen whole blood, isolated PBMCs, or DNA extracted from either of those sample types. A note on this clone: It has no known antigen specificity. Nothing much larger sits one base from this clone, and base qualities are not available.

A distance of 15 bases separates the germline ends of V and J, which lose 4 bases and 5 bases respectively. From the cysteine up to the phenylalanine, the CDR3 has a length of 14 residues. Just the 42-base CDR3 DNA is kept, in frame starting at base 1. CDR1 and CDR2, per the germline V gene (reference sequence), are SGHNT and YYREEE. The chain employs TRBV5-4 and TRBJ2-5; TRBD1 is a weak D gene call, 6 bases matching. Sequencing was performed on peripheral blood. The source of this sequence is a woman aged 60-70 years with acute or convalescent COVID-19. The bases are TGTGCCAGCAGCCGGGGATGGGGGCAGGAGACCCAGTACTTC. This translates into CASSRGWGQETQYF.